The 5 T cell receptor beta chains presented below share a single source sample, sequenced in a study of T-cell reconstitution after alpha-beta-depleted transplantation in children. Preparation of the TCRbeta library was carried out with unique molecular identifiers. TCRdb called the PCR reads again in MiXCR, with one record for every CDR3 protein. The sample has about 1,000,000 distinct CDR3 sequences, around 30% seen once. The sample consisted of PBMCs, mostly from graft donor cells, taken 360 days after TCRalphabeta/CD19-depleted stem cell transplant. The receptors here all came from a boy under two years old who had a stem cell transplant for SCID, so the T cells may come from the graft donor.

This chain joins TRBV12-5 and TRBJ2-7; the match to TRBD2 covers 7 bases. This CDR3 comprises 12 residues. Germline-derived CDR1 and CDR2 are LGHNT and FRNRAP. V was clipped by 3 bases and J by 7 bases; unmatched bases: 3. The CDR3 is CASGFTGGEQYF. For the CDR3, the DNA is TGTGCTAGTGGTTTTACGGGGGGTGAGCAGTACTTC.

At least ten counts were recorded for this clonotype. V usage is TRBV16 and J usage is TRBJ1-5; D is ambiguous. V was clipped by 2 bases and J by 6 bases, with 8 bases between them. The length of the CDR3 is 13 residues. Germline CDR1 KGHSY, CDR2 FQNENV. The CDR3 loop is CASSQTGFQPQHF. DNA of the CDR3: TGTGCCAGCAGCCAAACGGGGTTTCAGCCCCAGCATTTT. The entire variable domain, with the rest obtained from reference TRBV16 and TRBJ1-5, is as follows: GEEVAQTPKHLVRGEGQKAKLYCAPIKGHSYVFWYQQVLKNEFKFLISFQNENVFDETGMPKERFSAKCLPNSPCSLEIQATKLEDSAVYFCASSQTGFQPQHFGDGTRLSIL.

This sequence joins TRBV20-1 and TRBJ1-5; a weak D match, TRBD1 (5 bases). Trimming cost V 7 bases and J 8 bases, with 15 bases left between them. Germline values: CDR1 DFQATT, CDR2 SNEGSKA (reference sequence). This CDR3 has 12 residues. The CDR3 is CSVRQGGEPQHF. The DNA for the CDR3 is TGCAGTGTACGTCAGGGCGGTGAGCCCCAGCATTTT.

As regards this clonotype: One end of the junction is discordant with germline, which a read error may explain. The chain is built from TRBV20-1 and TRBJ2-1, with 8 bases matching TRBD2. The CDR3 runs 16 residues. Germline CDR1 and CDR2: DFQATT and SNEGSKA (reference sequence). In DNA, the CDR3 is TGCTGTGCTAGAGGTCAAGCGGGGGCGCGCTACAATGAGCAGTTCTTC. The encoded protein is CCARGQAGARYNEQFF.

The CDR3 bases are TGCGCCAGCATGGGGAACACTGAAGCTTTCTTT. Translating it yields CASMGNTEAFF. This rearrangement joins TRBV5-1 to TRBJ1-1; D ambiguous. This CDR3 has 11 amino acids. V was pared by 6 bases and J by 1 base, with 4 bases between. CDR1 is SGHRS, CDR2 YFSETQ, per germline.